The table lists the clone carrying this T cell receptor (beta chain) with a count of one. As yet, its antigen is unknown. Germline CDR1 and CDR2: SGHTA and FQGNSA. The V segment lost 5 bases and the J segment 2 bases; nucleotides outside the gene matches: 11. CDR3 length equals 19 residues. The data originate from a study of cytomegalovirus exposure and HLA in healthy donors. Study results and caveats: The HLA-A and HLA-B alleles of most subjects were reportedly predicted accurately from TCR beta sequences.

In the PCR, 60 Vbeta and 13 Jbeta primers were used. Sequencing used immunoSEQ multiplex PCR; TCRdb keeps in-frame clones, though not all of them. The sample carries more than 150,000 clones, about 80% recorded once. This TCR was recovered from a man in his forties or fifties in good health and CMV-seronegative. What was sequenced was PBMCs. The chain is built from TRBV7-2 and TRBJ2-6; TRBD1 agrees at 11 bases. CDR3 DNA sequence: TGTGCCAGCAGCCCATCCGGGACAGGGGGGTTTGCTGGGGCCAACGTCCTGACTTTC. Protein: CASSPSGTGGFAGANVLTF. The complete variable domain, with remaining parts taken from reference TRBV7-2 and TRBJ2-6, reads GAGVSQSPSNKVTEKGKDVELRCDPISGHTALYWYRQSLGQGLEFLIYFQGNSAPDKSGLPSDRFSAERTGGSVSTLTIQRTQQEDSAVYLCASSPSGTGGFAGANVLTFGAGSRLTVL.